The T cell receptor beta chain described here comes from a study of CD8 T cells in ankylosing spondylitis. Study outcomes and limitations: A motif in TCR beta, a set of roughly eight highly homologous variants, appeared characteristic of ankylosing spondylitis blood. Clones linked with disease were CD8+ and fairly uncommon in the peripheral blood.

Using quantitative 5'-RACE with molecular barcodes, the authors made TCR beta libraries. TCRdb re-analysed the 5' RACE reads in MiXCR, keeping a single row per CDR3 protein. The profile shows some 120,000 distinct CDR3 sequences, around 7% of them singletons. The CDR3 has 13 residues. The V gene's germline CDR1 is ENHRY and CDR2 SYGVKD. The V and J ends lost 6 bases and 1 base respectively, with 9 bases between them. This clonotype was detected many times. The antigen remains unidentified. V gene TRBV10-3 combines with J gene TRBJ1-1; D perhaps matches TRBD1 (5 bases). The source is a male donor with ankylosing spondylitis or in good health (not recorded which). Sequences were obtained from blood, either unsorted or a sorted T cell fraction (not recorded which). CDR3 nucleotides: TGTGCCATCAGGAGGGGCCCGAACACTGAAGCTTTCTTT. This codes for CAIRRGPNTEAFF.